A selection of T cell receptor beta chains follows, all from one sample in a study of blood T cell repertoires in COVID-19. Assay used: immunoSEQ multiplex PCR; TCRdb lists only in-frame clones, some missing. Among approximately 150,000 clones listed, about 82% were seen once. The sample taken for sequencing was peripheral blood. The receptor source for this set is a woman aged 55-69 years with acute or convalescent COVID-19. The CDR3 runs from the conserved cysteine through the conserved F or W. A D gene is named only where the DNA matches it firmly. Not all rows give a size; the values are once, few, many and, for expanded clones, a class.

V: TRBV7-8
size: -
J: TRBJ2-1
D: TRBD2
DNA: TGTGCCAGCAGCCCAACCGGGACTAGCGGAAACAATGAGCAGTTCTTC
CDR3: CASSPTGTSGNNEQFF

V: TRBV19
size: -
J: TRBJ2-7
D: -
DNA: TGTGCCAGTAGTTTTGGACAGTCCTACGAGCAGTACTTC
CDR3: CASSFGQSYEQYF

V: TRBV9
size: -
J: TRBJ2-6
D: TRBD2
DNA: TGTGCCAGCAGCCTCACTAGCGGGGGGGGCCTCTCTGGGGCCAACGTCCTGACTTTC
CDR3: CASSLTSGGGLSGANVLTF

V: TRBV12-3/TRBV12-4
size: -
J: TRBJ1-2
D: -
DNA: TGTGCCAGCAGTTTGCAGGGTGGAGGCTACACCTTC
CDR3: CASSLQGGGYTF

V: TRBV10-2
size: -
J: TRBJ2-7
D: -
DNA: TGCGCCAGCAGGAAGGGGCAGGGATCCTACGAGCAGTACTTC
CDR3: CASRKGQGSYEQYF

V: TRBV27
size: -
J: TRBJ1-2
D: TRBD1
DNA: TGTGCCAGCAGTAGATCCGGGACAGCCTCTAACTATGGCTACACCTTC
CDR3: CASSRSGTASNYGYTF

V: TRBV9
size: few
J: TRBJ1-1
D: -
DNA: TGTGCCAGCAGCGTAGGGCAGATACCGAACACTGAAGCTTTCTTT
CDR3: CASSVGQIPNTEAFF

V: TRBV4-3
size: once
J: TRBJ2-3
D: TRBD1
DNA: TGCGCCAGCAGCCACCTCCCGGACAGGGGGCGAACAGATACGCAGTATTTT
CDR3: CASSHLPDRGRTDTQYF

V: TRBV28
size: -
J: TRBJ1-2
D: TRBD1
DNA: TGTGCCAGCAGTTCCCTGGACAGGTGGAATGGCTACACCTTC
CDR3: CASSSLDRWNGYTF

V: TRBV9
size: -
J: TRBJ2-5
D: TRBD2
DNA: TGTGCCAGCAGCCCTAGCGGGGCGGGCGAGACCCAGTACTTC
CDR3: CASSPSGAGETQYF

V: TRBV27
size: -
J: TRBJ2-7
D: TRBD1
DNA: TGTGCCAGCAGAGTACAGGGGTCCCGTCACTTTGGATTTCGATTCGAGCAGTACTTC
CDR3: CASRVQGSRHFGFRFEQYF

V: TRBV6-5
size: -
J: TRBJ2-3
D: TRBD2
DNA: TGTGCCAGCGCGGTAGCGGGGGGCACAGATACGCAGTATTTT
CDR3: CASAVAGGTDTQYF

V: TRBV25-1
size: few
J: TRBJ1-5
D: -
DNA: TGTGCCAGCAGCGCTCCAGGGTTCAATCAGCCCCAGCATTTT
CDR3: CASSAPGFNQPQHF

V: TRBV14
size: -
J: TRBJ2-3
D: TRBD2
DNA: TGTGCCAGCAGTCCGACGACTAGCGGAGGGTTCAAAACGCAGTATTTT
CDR3: CASSPTTSGGFKTQYF

V: TRBV24-1
size: -
J: TRBJ2-1
D: TRBD2
DNA: TGTGCCTCGAGTAGAGCGGGGGGGCGGTACAATGAGCAGTTCTTC
CDR3: CASSRAGGRYNEQFF

V: TRBV5-1
size: -
J: TRBJ1-1
D: TRBD1
DNA: TGCGCCAGCAGCTTCGTGACAGGGACCGCCATTGAAGCTTTCTTT
CDR3: CASSFVTGTAIEAFF

V: TRBV30
size: -
J: TRBJ1-3
D: -
DNA: TGTGCCTGGAGTCTTAATGTAGGAAACACCATATATTTT
CDR3: CAWSLNVGNTIYF

V: TRBV27
size: -
J: TRBJ1-2
D: TRBD1
DNA: TGTGCCAGCAGGGCACCCGGGACAGGGGCCGCTAACTATGGCTACACCTTC
CDR3: CASRAPGTGAANYGYTF

V: TRBV6-1
size: once
J: TRBJ1-1
D: TRBD1
DNA: TGTGCCAGCAGTGAAGAGGACAGGCCGAACACTGAAGCTTTCTTT
CDR3: CASSEEDRPNTEAFF

V: TRBV4-2
size: -
J: TRBJ1-5
D: -
DNA: TGTGCCAGCAGCCAAGATGAGAGACAGCCCCAGCATTTT
CDR3: CASSQDERQPQHF

V: TRBV28
size: -
J: TRBJ2-5
D: TRBD2
DNA: TGTGCCAGCAGTTTAGGGGGGACTAGACGAGAGACCCAGTACTTC
CDR3: CASSLGGTRRETQYF

V: TRBV11-3
size: -
J: TRBJ2-3
D: -
DNA: TGTGCCAGCAGCTTAATTAAAAATAGATCAGATACGCAGTATTTT
CDR3: CASSLIKNRSDTQYF

V: TRBV4-3
size: -
J: TRBJ1-4
D: TRBD1
DNA: TGCGCCAGCAGCCAAGGAGGGCAGGGGGCTAATGAAAAACTGTTTTTT
CDR3: CASSQGGQGANEKLFF

V: TRBV28
size: -
J: TRBJ1-6
D: -
DNA: TGTGCCAGCACCAAGGGACTGAGTAATTCACCCCTCCACTTT
CDR3: CASTKGLSNSPLHF

V: TRBV24-1
size: -
J: TRBJ2-3
D: TRBD1
DNA: TGTGCCACCAGTGACCCAGGGGGCGCCGGAACAGATACGCAGTATTTT
CDR3: CATSDPGGAGTDTQYF

V: TRBV5-4
size: -
J: TRBJ1-2
D: -
DNA: TGTGCCAGCAGCTTGGTGGCCCACGGGGGGAATGGCTACACCTTC
CDR3: CASSLVAHGGNGYTF

V: TRBV3-1/TRBV3-2
size: -
J: TRBJ1-5
D: TRBD1
DNA: TGTGCCAGCAGCCCCGACGGGACAGGGAATCAGCCCCAGCATTTT
CDR3: CASSPDGTGNQPQHF

V: TRBV6-1
size: -
J: TRBJ2-5
D: -
DNA: TGTGCCAGCAGTGATGGGGCGGCCGGGAGTGAGACCCAGTACTTC
CDR3: CASSDGAAGSETQYF

V: TRBV5-8
size: -
J: TRBJ1-6
D: TRBD1
DNA: TGTGCCAGCAGCGGGGGACAGATAGATTCACCCCTCCACTTT
CDR3: CASSGGQIDSPLHF

V: TRBV29-1
size: -
J: TRBJ2-5
D: TRBD2
DNA: TGCAGCGTTGAAAGGACTAGCGGGGTGGAGACCCAGTACTTC
CDR3: CSVERTSGVETQYF